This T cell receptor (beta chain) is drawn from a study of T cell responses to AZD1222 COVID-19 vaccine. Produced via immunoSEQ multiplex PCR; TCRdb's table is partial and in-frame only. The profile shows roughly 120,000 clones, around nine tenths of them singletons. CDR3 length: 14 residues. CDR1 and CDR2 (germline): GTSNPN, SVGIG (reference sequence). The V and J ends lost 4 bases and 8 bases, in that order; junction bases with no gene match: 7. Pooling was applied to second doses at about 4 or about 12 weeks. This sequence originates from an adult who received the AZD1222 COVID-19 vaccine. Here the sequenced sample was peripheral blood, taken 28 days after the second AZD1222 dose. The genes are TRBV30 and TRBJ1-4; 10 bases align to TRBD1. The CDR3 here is CAWTRWTGGEKLFF. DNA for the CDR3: TGTGCCTGGACCCGCTGGACAGGGGGGGAAAAACTGTTTTTT.